This T cell receptor (beta chain) is from a study of beta chain features in type 1 diabetes. cDNA synthesis used the whole RNA isolate, giving expressed TCRB sequences. Using immunoSEQ multiplex PCR, the repertoire was profiled, and TCRdb retains in-frame clones only, with some absent. The sample lists some 200,000 clones; under 20% were seen once. As regards this clone: What it binds is not known.

Study results and caveats: Patients with Type 1 diabetes showed moderately but significantly shorter TCRB CDR3s in all four CD4+ subsets.

The germline CDR1 and CDR2 sequences are ENHRY and SYGVKD. The V end lost 1 base, the J end lost 7 bases, and 2 bases lay between the germline ends. This CDR3 region has 11 residues. This TCR came from a man younger than 45 with type 1 diabetes. What was sequenced was naive CD4+ T cells from blood. The chain links TRBV10-3 to TRBJ2-1; no firm D call. CDR3 loop: CAISELNEQFF. CDR3 bases: TGTGCCATCAGTGAGTTGAATGAGCAGTTCTTC.